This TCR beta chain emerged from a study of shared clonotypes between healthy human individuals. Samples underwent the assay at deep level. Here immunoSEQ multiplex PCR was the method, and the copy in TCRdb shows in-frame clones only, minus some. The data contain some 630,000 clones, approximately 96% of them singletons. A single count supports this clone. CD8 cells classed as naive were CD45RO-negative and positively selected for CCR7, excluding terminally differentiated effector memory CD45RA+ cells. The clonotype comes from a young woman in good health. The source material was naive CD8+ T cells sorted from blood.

CDR3 nucleotides: TGTGCCAGCAGCTCGGGCAGCTCCTACGAGCAGTACTTC. This sequence encodes CASSSGSSYEQYF. The rearrangement uses TRBV5-6 and TRBJ2-7; D unresolved. CDR1 and CDR2 from the germline V gene are SGHDT and YYEEEE. The CDR3 has 13 amino acids. Between the trimmed V and J ends, which lost 3 bases and 0 bases, there was a span of 7 bases.